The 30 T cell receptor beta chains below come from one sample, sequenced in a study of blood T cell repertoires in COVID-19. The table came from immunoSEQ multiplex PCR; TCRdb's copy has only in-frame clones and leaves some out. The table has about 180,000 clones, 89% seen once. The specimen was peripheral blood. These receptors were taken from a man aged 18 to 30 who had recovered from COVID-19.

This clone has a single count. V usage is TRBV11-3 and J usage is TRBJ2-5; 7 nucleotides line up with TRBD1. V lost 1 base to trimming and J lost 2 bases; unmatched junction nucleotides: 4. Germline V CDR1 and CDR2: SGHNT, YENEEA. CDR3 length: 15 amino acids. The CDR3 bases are TGTGCCAGCAGCTTAGGCAGGGGGTTACAAGAGACCCAGTACTTC. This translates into CASSLGRGLQETQYF.

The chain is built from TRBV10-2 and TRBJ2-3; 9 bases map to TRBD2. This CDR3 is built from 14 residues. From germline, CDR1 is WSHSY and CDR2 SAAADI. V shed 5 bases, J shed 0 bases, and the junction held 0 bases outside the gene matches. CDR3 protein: CASSLAGSTDTQYF. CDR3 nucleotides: TGCGCCAGCAGTCTAGCGGGGAGCACAGATACGCAGTATTTT.

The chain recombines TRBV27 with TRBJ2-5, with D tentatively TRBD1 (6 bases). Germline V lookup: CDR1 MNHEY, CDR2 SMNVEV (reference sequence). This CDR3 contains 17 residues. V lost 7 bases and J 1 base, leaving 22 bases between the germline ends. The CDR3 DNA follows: TGTGCCAGCATGTCGGTCGGGACAAGAAGCCGCCAAGAGACCCAGTACTTC. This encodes CASMSVGTRSRQETQYF.

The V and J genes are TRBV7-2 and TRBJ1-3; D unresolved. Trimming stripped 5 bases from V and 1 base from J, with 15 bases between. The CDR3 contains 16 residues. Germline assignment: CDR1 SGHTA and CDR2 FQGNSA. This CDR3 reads CASSPNQILSGNTIYF. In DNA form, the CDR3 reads TGTGCCAGCAGCCCCAATCAGATTCTGTCTGGAAACACCATATATTTT.

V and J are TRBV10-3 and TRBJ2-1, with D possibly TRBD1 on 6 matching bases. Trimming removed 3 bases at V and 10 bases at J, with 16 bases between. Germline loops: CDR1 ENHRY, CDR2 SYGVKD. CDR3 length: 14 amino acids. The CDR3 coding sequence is TGTGCCATCAGTGACCGTTTGGGGGCCGAAGAGCAGTTCTTC. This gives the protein CAISDRLGAEEQFF.

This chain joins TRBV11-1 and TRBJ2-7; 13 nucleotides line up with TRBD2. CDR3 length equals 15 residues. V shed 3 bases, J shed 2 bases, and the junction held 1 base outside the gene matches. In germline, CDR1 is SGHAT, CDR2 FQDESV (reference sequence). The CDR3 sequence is CASSLGLAGPYEQYF. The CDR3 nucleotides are TGTGCCAGCAGCTTGGGACTAGCGGGACCCTACGAGCAGTACTTC. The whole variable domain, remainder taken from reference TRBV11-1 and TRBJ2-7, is EAEVAQSPRYKITEKSQAVAFWCDPISGHATLYWYRQILGQGPELLVQFQDESVVDDSQLPKDRFSAERLKGVDSTLKIQPAELGDSAMYLCASSLGLAGPYEQYFGPGTRLTVT.

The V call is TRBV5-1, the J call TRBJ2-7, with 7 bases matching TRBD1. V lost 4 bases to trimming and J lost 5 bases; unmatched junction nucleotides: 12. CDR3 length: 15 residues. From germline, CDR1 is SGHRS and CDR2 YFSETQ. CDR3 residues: CASSPDRVGGHEQYF. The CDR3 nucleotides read TGCGCCAGCAGCCCCGACAGGGTAGGGGGCCACGAGCAGTACTTC.

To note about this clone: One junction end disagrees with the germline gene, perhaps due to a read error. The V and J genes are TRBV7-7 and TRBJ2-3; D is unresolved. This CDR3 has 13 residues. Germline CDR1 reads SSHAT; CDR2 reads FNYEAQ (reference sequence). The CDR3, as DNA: TGTGCTAGCAGCTTGCAGAGCACAGATACGCAGTATTTT. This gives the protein CASSLQSTDTQYF.

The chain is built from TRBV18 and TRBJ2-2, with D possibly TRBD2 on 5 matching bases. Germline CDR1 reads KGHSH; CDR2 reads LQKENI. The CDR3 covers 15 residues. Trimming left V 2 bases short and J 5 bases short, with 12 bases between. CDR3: CASSPFGEYTGELFF. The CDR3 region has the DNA TGTGCCAGCTCACCATTCGGGGAGTATACCGGGGAGCTGTTTTTT.

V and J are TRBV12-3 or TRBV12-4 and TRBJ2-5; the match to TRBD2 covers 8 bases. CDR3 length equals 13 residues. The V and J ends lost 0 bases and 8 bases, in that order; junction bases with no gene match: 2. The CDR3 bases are TGTGCCAGCAGTTTAGCGCTAGCGGGCACCCAGTACTTC. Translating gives CASSLALAGTQYF.

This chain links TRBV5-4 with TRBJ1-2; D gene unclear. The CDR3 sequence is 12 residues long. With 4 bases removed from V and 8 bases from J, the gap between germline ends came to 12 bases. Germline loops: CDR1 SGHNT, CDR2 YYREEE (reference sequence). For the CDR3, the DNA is TGTGCCAGCAGCCCAGAAGCGGCGGGCTACACCTTC. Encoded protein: CASSPEAAGYTF.

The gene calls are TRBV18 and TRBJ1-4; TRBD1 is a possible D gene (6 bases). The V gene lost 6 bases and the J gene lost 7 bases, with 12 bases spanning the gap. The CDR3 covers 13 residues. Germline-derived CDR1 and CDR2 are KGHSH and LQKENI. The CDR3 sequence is CASSKGDGEKLFF. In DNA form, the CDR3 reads TGTGCCAGCTCTAAGGGGGACGGTGAAAAACTGTTTTTT.

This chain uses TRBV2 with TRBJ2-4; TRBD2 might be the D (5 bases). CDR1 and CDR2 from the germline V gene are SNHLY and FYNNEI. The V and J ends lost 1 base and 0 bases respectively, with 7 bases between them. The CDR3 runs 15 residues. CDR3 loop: CASSEVRGAKNIQYF. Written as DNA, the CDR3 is TGTGCCAGCAGTGAAGTTCGGGGAGCCAAAAACATTCAGTACTTC.

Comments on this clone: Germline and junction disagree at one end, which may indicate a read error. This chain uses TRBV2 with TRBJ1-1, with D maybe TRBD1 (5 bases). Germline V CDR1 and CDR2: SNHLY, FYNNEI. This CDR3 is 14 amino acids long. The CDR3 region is CASSEEGLVTETFF. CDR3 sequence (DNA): TGTGCCAGCAGTGAAGAGGGGCTGGTCACTGAAACTTTCTTT.

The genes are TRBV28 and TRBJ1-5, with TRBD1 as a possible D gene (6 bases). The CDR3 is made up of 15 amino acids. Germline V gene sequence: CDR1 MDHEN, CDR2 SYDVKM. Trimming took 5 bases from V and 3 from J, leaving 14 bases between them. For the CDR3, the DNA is TGTGCCAGCAGTGGGGGCGGGCCTTCCAATCAGCCCCAGCATTTT. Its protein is CASSGGGPSNQPQHF.

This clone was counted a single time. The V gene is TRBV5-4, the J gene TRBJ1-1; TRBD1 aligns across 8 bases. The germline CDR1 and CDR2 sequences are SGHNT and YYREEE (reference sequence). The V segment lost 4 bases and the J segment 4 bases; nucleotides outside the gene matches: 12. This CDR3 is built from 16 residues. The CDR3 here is CASSVGLVRGPTEAFF. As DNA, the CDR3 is TGTGCCAGCAGCGTCGGCTTGGTCAGGGGGCCCACTGAAGCTTTCTTT.

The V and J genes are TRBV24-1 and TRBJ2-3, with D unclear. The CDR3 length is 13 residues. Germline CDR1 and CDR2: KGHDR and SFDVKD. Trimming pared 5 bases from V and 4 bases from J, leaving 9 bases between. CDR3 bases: TGTGCCACCAGTGTTGAGTACCCAGATACGCAGTATTTT. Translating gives CATSVEYPDTQYF.

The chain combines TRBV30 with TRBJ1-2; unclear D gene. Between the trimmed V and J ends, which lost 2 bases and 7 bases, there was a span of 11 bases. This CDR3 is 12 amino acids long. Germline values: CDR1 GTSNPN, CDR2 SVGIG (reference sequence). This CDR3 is CAWSIPPLGYTF. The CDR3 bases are TGTGCCTGGAGTATCCCTCCACTTGGCTACACCTTC.

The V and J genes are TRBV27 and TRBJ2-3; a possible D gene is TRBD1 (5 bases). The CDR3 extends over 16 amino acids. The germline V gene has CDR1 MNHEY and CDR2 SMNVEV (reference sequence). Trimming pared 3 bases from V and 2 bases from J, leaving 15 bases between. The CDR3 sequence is CASSLTVSTYTDTQYF. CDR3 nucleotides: TGTGCCAGCAGTTTGACAGTGTCCACTTACACAGATACGCAGTATTTT.

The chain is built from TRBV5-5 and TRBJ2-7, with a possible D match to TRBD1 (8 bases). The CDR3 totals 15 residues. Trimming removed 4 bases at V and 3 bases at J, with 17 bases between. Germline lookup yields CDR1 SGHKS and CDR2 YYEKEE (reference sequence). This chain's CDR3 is CASSKYTGGDYEQYF. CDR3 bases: TGTGCCAGCAGCAAATACACAGGGGGGGACTACGAGCAGTACTTC.

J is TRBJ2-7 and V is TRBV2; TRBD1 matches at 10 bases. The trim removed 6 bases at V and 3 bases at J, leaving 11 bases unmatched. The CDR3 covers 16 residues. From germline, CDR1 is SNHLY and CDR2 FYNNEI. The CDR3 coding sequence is TGTGCCAGCAGCCTTCTAGGGGACAGGGGTAGCTACGAGCAGTACTTC. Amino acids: CASSLLGDRGSYEQYF.

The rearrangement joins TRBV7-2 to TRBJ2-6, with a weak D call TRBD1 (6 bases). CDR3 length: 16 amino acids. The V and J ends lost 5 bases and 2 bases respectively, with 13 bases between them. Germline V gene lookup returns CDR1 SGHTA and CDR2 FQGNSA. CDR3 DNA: TGTGCCAGCAGCGCCCGGAACAGGGCTGGGGCCAACGTCCTGACTTTC. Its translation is CASSARNRAGANVLTF.

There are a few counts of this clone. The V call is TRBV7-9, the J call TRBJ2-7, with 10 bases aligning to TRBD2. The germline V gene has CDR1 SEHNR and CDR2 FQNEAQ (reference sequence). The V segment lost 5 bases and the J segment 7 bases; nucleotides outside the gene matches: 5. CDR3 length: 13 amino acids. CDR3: CASSTSGTREQYF. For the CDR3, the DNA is TGTGCCAGCAGCACTAGCGGGACGCGGGAGCAGTACTTC. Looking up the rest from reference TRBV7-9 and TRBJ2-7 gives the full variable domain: DTGVSQNPRHKITKRGQNVTFRCDPISEHNRLYWYRQTLGQGPEFLTYFQNEAQLEKSRLLSDRFSAERPKGSFSTLEIQRTEQGDSAMYLCASSTSGTREQYFGPGTRLTVT.

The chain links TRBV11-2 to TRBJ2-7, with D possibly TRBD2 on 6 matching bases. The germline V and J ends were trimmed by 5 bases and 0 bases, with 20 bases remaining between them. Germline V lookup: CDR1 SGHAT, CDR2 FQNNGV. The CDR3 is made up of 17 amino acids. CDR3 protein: CASSTPTSGLLSYEQYF. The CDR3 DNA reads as TGTGCCAGCAGCACGCCAACCTCGGGACTCCTCTCCTACGAGCAGTACTTC.

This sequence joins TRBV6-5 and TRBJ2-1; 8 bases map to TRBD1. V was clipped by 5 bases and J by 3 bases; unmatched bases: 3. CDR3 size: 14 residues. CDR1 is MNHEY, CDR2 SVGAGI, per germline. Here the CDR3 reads CASSPGQVYNEQFF. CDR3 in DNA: TGTGCCAGCAGTCCGGGACAGGTCTACAATGAGCAGTTCTTC.

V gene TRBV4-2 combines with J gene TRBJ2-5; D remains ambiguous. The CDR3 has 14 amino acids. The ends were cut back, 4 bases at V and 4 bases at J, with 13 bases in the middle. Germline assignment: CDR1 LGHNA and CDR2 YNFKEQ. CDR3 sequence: CASSPSQDGETQYF. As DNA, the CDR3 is TGTGCCAGCAGCCCCAGTCAGGATGGAGAGACCCAGTACTTC.

The CDR3 region has the DNA TGTGCCAGCAACCTATTAGCGGGAGGGCAGGTCGGGGAGCTGTTTTTT. It is translated as CASNLLAGGQVGELFF. J is TRBJ2-2 and V is TRBV5-4, with TRBD2 matching over 11 bases. Germline CDR1 SGHNT, CDR2 YYREEE (reference sequence). Germline trimming cut 6 bases from V and 7 bases from J; bases unmatched to any gene: 11. The CDR3 extends over 16 amino acids.

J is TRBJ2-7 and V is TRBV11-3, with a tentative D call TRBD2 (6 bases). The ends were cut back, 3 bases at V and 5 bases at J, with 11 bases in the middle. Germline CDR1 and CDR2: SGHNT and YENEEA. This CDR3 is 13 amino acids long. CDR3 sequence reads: CASSLWRGNEQYF. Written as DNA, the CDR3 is TGTGCCAGCAGCTTGTGGAGGGGAAACGAGCAGTACTTC.

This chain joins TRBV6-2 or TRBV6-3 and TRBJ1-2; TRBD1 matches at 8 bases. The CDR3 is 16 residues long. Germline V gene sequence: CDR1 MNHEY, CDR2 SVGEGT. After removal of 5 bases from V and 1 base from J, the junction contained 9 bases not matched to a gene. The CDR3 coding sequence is TGTGCCAGCAGTACCGGGACAGGTCCCATTAACTATGGCTACACCTTC. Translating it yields CASSTGTGPINYGYTF.

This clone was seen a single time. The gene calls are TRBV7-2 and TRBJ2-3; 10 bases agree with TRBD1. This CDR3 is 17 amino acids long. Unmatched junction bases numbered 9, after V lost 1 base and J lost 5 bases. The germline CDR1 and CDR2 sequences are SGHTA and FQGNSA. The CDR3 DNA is TGTGCCAGCAGCTTAGTTGGGACAGGGGAAGGCAGAGATACGCAGTATTTT. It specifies CASSLVGTGEGRDTQYF.